This entry is about one TCR beta chain. What it binds is not known. Here immunoSEQ multiplex PCR was the method, and the copy in TCRdb shows in-frame clones only, minus some. Of around 2.3 million clones listed, around 95% are singletons. The CDR3 is made up of 14 amino acids. Trimming took 6 bases from V and 3 from J; bases not matched to a gene: 2. CDR1 is SGHTA, CDR2 FQGNSA, per germline. The record originates from a study of shared clonotypes between healthy human individuals. General study findings and limits: A generally larger estimated richness was seen in naive subsets than in memory subsets. In several donors, around 5% of naive CD4 clonotypes appeared in common.

The chain links TRBV7-2 to TRBJ1-6, with 7 bases identical to TRBD1. Sequenced material: naive CD4+ T cells sorted from blood. Regarding subset: CD45RA+ positively selected. The receptor was isolated from a man aged 18 to 35 in good health. The CDR3 sequence is CASSAGGYNSPLHF. The DNA for the CDR3 is TGTGCCAGCAGTGCAGGGGGCTATAATTCACCCCTCCACTTT.